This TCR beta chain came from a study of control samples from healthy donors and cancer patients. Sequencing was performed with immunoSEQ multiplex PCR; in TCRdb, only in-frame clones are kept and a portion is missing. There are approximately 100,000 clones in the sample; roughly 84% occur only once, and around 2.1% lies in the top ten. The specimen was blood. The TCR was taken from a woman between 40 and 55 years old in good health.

The DNA for the CDR3 is TGTGCCACCAGTGATGGGTGGGGGGCTGACTATGGCTACACCTTC. Amino acids: CATSDGWGADYGYTF. This chain uses TRBV24-1 with TRBJ1-2, with TRBD1 as a possible D gene (6 bases). Trimming removed 3 bases at V and 3 bases at J, with 13 bases between. Germline CDR1 and CDR2: KGHDR and SFDVKD. The CDR3 sequence is 15 residues long.